The 10 T cell receptor beta chains below all came from one sample that was sequenced in a study of T-cell reconstitution after alpha-beta-depleted transplantation in children (dated by TCRdb to the mid-2010s). Receptor libraries were prepared by PCR. Sequencing relied on an Illumina HiSeq 2500. Molecular barcoding was employed in the preparation of TCR libraries, with unique molecular identifiers being used to normalize TCRbeta repertoire quantification. Starting from the raw public reads, TCRdb applied fastp trimming at Q25, assembled clones with MiXCR and retained in-frame beta chains. Identical CDR3 proteins give one entry, which carries the most common genes and DNA. The sample yields almost 600,000 distinct CDR3 sequences; 25% to 30% were counted once. Of the sample, approximately 33% is held by the ten largest clones. Per the publication, the treatment or condition label means: allogeneic hematopoietic cell transplantation with graft depleted of TCRalphabeta T cells and CD19 B cells.

The sample here was PBMCs, taken before TCRalphabeta/CD19-depleted stem cell transplant. These TCRs come from a boy younger than two with Wiskott-Aldrich syndrome, due to receive a stem cell transplant.

The chain uses TRBV10-2 and TRBJ2-1, with 8 positions matching TRBD2. The CDR3 totals 16 residues. Germline CDR1 is WSHSY and CDR2 is SAAADI. With V trimmed by 5 bases and J by 8 bases, 14 bases remained unmatched. For the CDR3, the DNA is TGCGCCAGCAGTCACGGGAGGGCCTGGGGTTTGGATGAGCAGTTCTTC. Protein product: CASSHGRAWGLDEQFF.

The chain joins TRBV6-1 to TRBJ2-2; D ambiguous. The CDR3 consists of 13 residues. Germline CDR1 is MNHNS and CDR2 is SASEGT. V dropped 4 bases and J dropped 5 bases, with 8 bases sitting between them. CDR3 DNA sequence: TGTGCCAGCAGTGTGAAGGTTACCGGGGAGCTGTTTTTT. This encodes CASSVKVTGELFF.

This clonotype was seen a few times. The J gene is TRBJ2-7, the V gene TRBV5-1; 7 positions agree with TRBD1. CDR3 length: 14 residues. V lost 4 bases and J lost 0; bases outside the gene matches: 4. The germline V gene has CDR1 SGHRS and CDR2 YFSETQ. The DNA for the CDR3 is TGCGCCAGCAGCCGACAGGGTAACTCCTACGAGCAGTACTTC. Protein: CASSRQGNSYEQYF. Full variable domain (remainder filled in from reference TRBV5-1 and TRBJ2-7): KAGVTQTPRYLIKTRGQQVTLSCSPISGHRSVSWYQQTPGQGLQFLFEYFSETQRNKGNFPGRFSGRQFSNSRSEMNVSTLELGDSALYLCASSRQGNSYEQYFGPGTRLTVT.

In this sample, this clonotype turned up a few times. The gene calls are TRBV20-1 and TRBJ2-2; D tentatively fits TRBD1 or TRBD2 (5 bases each). V lost 0 bases and J 1 base, leaving 18 bases between the germline ends. CDR1 and CDR2 from the germline V gene are DFQATT and SNEGSKA (reference sequence). The CDR3 consists of 18 residues. The DNA of the CDR3 is TGCAGTGCTAGAGATTGGGTCGGGGCAAAACAGAACACCGGGGAGCTGTTTTTT. Its protein product is CSARDWVGAKQNTGELFF.

The chain carries TRBV6-1 and TRBJ1-6; D is undetermined. The CDR3 is made up of 17 amino acids. Germline V gene lookup returns CDR1 MNHNS and CDR2 SASEGT. V was clipped by 3 bases and J by 0 bases, with 12 bases between them. The CDR3 nucleotides read TGTGCCAGCAGTGACCTGCGGGCTTTCTCCTATAATTCACCCCTCCACTTT. Amino acid sequence: CASSDLRAFSYNSPLHF.

This clonotype has just a few counts. The V call is TRBV11-3, the J call TRBJ1-1, with D unclear. The CDR3 is 13 amino acids. The germline CDR1 and CDR2 sequences are SGHNT and YENEEA. Trimming pared 4 bases from V and 7 bases from J, leaving 13 bases between. CDR3 region: CASSSDGVGEAFF. DNA for the CDR3: TGTGCCAGCAGCTCCGATGGAGTAGGTGAAGCTTTCTTT.

J is TRBJ1-1 and V is TRBV28; D is undetermined. This CDR3 comprises 14 residues. The germline gives CDR1 MDHEN, CDR2 SYDVKM. The V end lost 3 bases, the J end lost 5 bases, and 13 bases lay between the germline ends. The CDR3 nucleotides are TGTGCCAGCAGTTTTACCCGGCTCACAACTGAAGCTTTCTTT. Translation gives CASSFTRLTTEAFF. Full variable domain (outside the CDR3, taken from reference TRBV28 and TRBJ1-1): DVKVTQSSRYLVKRTGEKVFLECVQDMDHENMFWYRQDPGLGLRLIYFSYDVKMKEKGDIPEGYSVSREKKERFSLILESASTNQTSMYLCASSFTRLTTEAFFGQGTRLTVV.

The rearrangement joins TRBV12-3 or TRBV12-4 to TRBJ2-7; D not resolved. The CDR3 extends over 14 amino acids. Trimming pared 1 base from V and 2 bases from J, leaving 9 bases between. This CDR3 is CASSLEVAAYEQYF. The CDR3 DNA sequence: TGTGCCAGCAGTTTAGAGGTAGCAGCCTACGAGCAGTACTTC.

The rearrangement uses TRBV20-1 and TRBJ2-3; D not certain. Per germline, CDR1 DFQATT and CDR2 SNEGSKA (reference sequence). Trimming left V 0 bases short and J 6 bases short, with 13 bases between. The CDR3 spans 14 residues. The CDR3 sequence: CSARDIVGLDTQYF. Written as DNA, the CDR3 is TGCAGTGCTAGAGATATAGTGGGCCTGGATACGCAGTATTTT.

The chain joins TRBV20-1 to TRBJ2-1; 10 bases are a match to TRBD2. V lost 3 bases and J lost 6; bases outside the gene matches: 8. The germline V gene has CDR1 DFQATT and CDR2 SNEGSKA (reference sequence). The CDR3 has 15 residues. In nucleotides, the CDR3 is TGCAGTGCTAGTAGGGGCCTAGCGGGAGCCAATGAGCAGTTCTTC. This encodes CSASRGLAGANEQFF.